One and the same sample provided the 25 T cell receptor beta chains below, sequenced in a study of blood T cell repertoires in COVID-19. Some clones are missing from TCRdb's copy, which holds only in-frame ones; the method was immunoSEQ multiplex PCR. The repertoire includes hundreds of thousands of clones, about nine tenths of them detected once, and just over 2.5% sits in the top ten. The sequenced material came from PBMCs or T cells enriched from blood (not recorded which). The receptors stem from a woman in her 30s with acute COVID-19.

The rearrangement uses TRBV5-6 and TRBJ1-1; D unresolved. The CDR3 is made up of 15 amino acids. Trimming removed 5 bases at V and 0 bases at J, with 14 bases between. Germline CDR1 is SGHDT and CDR2 is YYEEEE. CDR3: CASRRVTSMNTEAFF. The CDR3 DNA reads as TGTGCCAGCAGGAGGGTCACCTCGATGAACACTGAAGCTTTCTTT.

This clone was detected once. The V gene is TRBV5-1, the J gene TRBJ2-7; 10 bases match TRBD2. V lost 0 bases, J lost 6 bases, and 6 bases stayed unmatched. Germline loops: CDR1 SGHRS, CDR2 YFSETQ. This CDR3 spans 15 amino acids. CDR3 sequence reads: CASSLGGLAGAEQYF. The CDR3 DNA follows: TGCGCCAGCAGCTTGGGTGGGCTAGCGGGGGCCGAGCAGTACTTC.

V usage is TRBV6-5 and J usage is TRBJ1-6; D not certain. CDR1 MNHEY and CDR2 SVGAGI come from the germline V gene. With 9 bases removed from V and 0 bases from J, the gap between germline ends came to 6 bases. The CDR3 extends over 13 amino acids. The CDR3 region has the DNA TGTGCCAGTCCTAGCTCCTATAATTCACCCCTCCACTTT. Translation: CASPSSYNSPLHF.

Turning to this clone: Additional DNA sequences in this sample encode the identical CDR3. The chain joins TRBV11-2 to TRBJ2-2; the match to TRBD2 covers 7 bases. The germline V gene has CDR1 SGHAT and CDR2 FQNNGV. The J segment lost 7 bases and the V segment lost 5 bases, leaving 1 base of the junction unmatched. CDR3 length: 12 residues. CDR3 loop: CASSPGGGELFF. The CDR3 DNA reads TGTGCCAGCAGCCCGGGGGGCGGGGAGCTGTTTTTT.

The chain is built from TRBV15 and TRBJ1-5; 7 positions match TRBD1. Trimming cost V 2 bases and J 5 bases; bases outside gene matches: 0. Germline V gives CDR1 LNHNV, CDR2 YYDKDF (reference sequence). The CDR3 sequence is 13 residues long. CDR3 loop: CATSRQGDQPQHF. The CDR3 DNA reads as TGTGCCACCAGCAGACAGGGGGATCAGCCCCAGCATTTT.

The chain joins TRBV30 to TRBJ1-6; D is unresolved. CDR3 size: 12 residues. Per germline, CDR1 GTSNPN and CDR2 SVGIG (reference sequence). Between the trimmed V and J ends, which lost 3 bases and 11 bases, there was a span of 11 bases. In DNA, the CDR3 is TGTGCCTGGAGGAGGGCCGGGGCACCCCTCCACTTT. Protein sequence: CAWRRAGAPLHF. The full variable domain, in which reference TRBV30 and TRBJ1-6 provide the parts outside the CDR3, is SQTIHQWPATLVQPVGSPLSLECTVEGTSNPNLYWYRQAAGRGLQLLFYSVGIGQISSEVPQNLSASRPQDRQFILSSKKLLLSDSGFYLCAWRRAGAPLHFGNGTRLTVT.

The chain combines TRBV12-3 or TRBV12-4 with TRBJ1-2; D is unclear. This CDR3 spans 13 amino acids. V gave up 3 bases and J gave up 3 bases, with 8 bases separating them. CDR3 DNA sequence: TGTGCCAGCAGTTTCGGGATCTACTATGGCTACACCTTC. Translated, it gives CASSFGIYYGYTF.

The chain couples TRBV5-5 to TRBJ1-5; 7 bases are shared with TRBD1. Germline CDR1 is SGHKS and CDR2 is YYEKEE (reference sequence). The CDR3 extends over 15 amino acids. The V segment lost 0 bases and the J segment 6 bases; nucleotides outside the gene matches: 6. CDR3 coding DNA: TGTGCCAGCAGCTTGGTCGGGACAGTGGTTCAGCCCCAGCATTTT. This gives the protein CASSLVGTVVQPQHF.

This chain joins TRBV7-8 and TRBJ2-7, with 7 bases aligning to TRBD1. The CDR3 is 13 residues long. Germline V gives CDR1 SGHVS, CDR2 FQNEAQ. V lost 5 bases, J lost 11 bases, and 12 bases stayed unmatched. Written as DNA, the CDR3 is TGTGCCAGCAGCCCCCAGGACAGGTTGTTGAAGTACTTC. Its protein is CASSPQDRLLKYF. Complete variable domain (other parts from reference TRBV7-8 and TRBJ2-7): GAGVSQSPRYKVAKRGQDVALRCDPISGHVSLFWYQQALGQGPEFLTYFQNEAQLDKSGLPSDRFFAERPEGSVSTLKIQRTQQEDSAVYLCASSPQDRLLKYFGPGTRLTVT.

The chain is built from TRBV27 and TRBJ1-2; a possible D gene is TRBD1 (6 bases). Germline CDR1 and CDR2: MNHEY and SMNVEV (reference sequence). This CDR3 region has 14 residues. The V end lost 8 bases, the J end lost 4 bases, and 17 bases lay between the germline ends. The CDR3 sequence is CASSFRTAPYGYTF. The CDR3 DNA follows: TGTGCCAGCTCGTTCAGGACAGCCCCCTATGGCTACACCTTC.

The V call is TRBV5-8, the J call TRBJ1-6, with 8 bases that match TRBD1. Germline trimming cut 0 bases from V and 6 bases from J; bases unmatched to any gene: 14. Germline values: CDR1 SGHTS, CDR2 YDEGEE. This CDR3 region has 19 residues. The CDR3: CASSLEFGTGAERNSPLHF. As DNA, the CDR3 is TGTGCCAGCAGCTTGGAATTCGGGACAGGCGCCGAGCGTAATTCACCCCTCCACTTT.

This chain joins TRBV25-1 and TRBJ1-1; D is perhaps TRBD1 (6 bases). The CDR3 covers 15 residues. V lost 2 bases to trimming and J lost 0 bases, with 10 bases between them. Germline CDR1 reads MGHDK; CDR2 reads SYGVNS. The CDR3 spells CASSERGGLNTEAFF. The CDR3 DNA is TGTGCCAGCAGTGAACGGGGGGGGCTGAACACTGAAGCTTTCTTT.

The genes are TRBV11-3 and TRBJ1-1; D might be TRBD1 (6 bases). Trimming removed 3 bases from V and 3 bases from J, with 14 bases in between. In germline, CDR1 is SGHNT, CDR2 YENEEA. The CDR3 covers 15 residues. The CDR3 here is CASSLGGAGDTEAFF. The CDR3 nucleotides read TGTGCCAGCAGCTTGGGGGGGGCAGGGGACACTGAAGCTTTCTTT.

V is TRBV30 and J is TRBJ2-2; 13 bases match TRBD2. V lost 5 bases, J lost 3 bases, and 6 bases stayed unmatched. The CDR3 extends over 16 amino acids. Looked up from germline, CDR1 is GTSNPN and CDR2 is SVGIG (reference sequence). The CDR3 nucleotides read TGTGCCTGGGAACTAGCGGGGGGGTCGGACACCGGGGAGCTGTTTTTT. Translation: CAWELAGGSDTGELFF.

In DNA form, the CDR3 reads TGTGCCAGCAGGGGACAGGGGGATTACGAGCAGTACTTC. Translating gives CASRGQGDYEQYF. The V gene is TRBV6-5, the J gene TRBJ2-7, with 11 bases lining up with TRBD1. Germline CDR1 reads MNHEY; CDR2 reads SVGAGI. This CDR3 is built from 13 residues. Losses at the gene ends were 6 bases for V and 4 bases for J; bases not matched to a gene: 2.

CDR3 sequence (DNA): TGTGCCATCAGTGAGTCACGAGGGACTAGCGGGGGATCTACTCAAGAGACCCAGTACTTC. Amino acids: CAISESRGTSGGSTQETQYF. The chain has TRBV10-3 and TRBJ2-5, with 14 nucleotides matching TRBD2. The CDR3 contains 20 residues. The V gene end was trimmed by 0 bases and the J gene end by 2 bases; junction bases not matched to a gene: 11. Germline CDR1 is ENHRY and CDR2 is SYGVKD.

The J gene is TRBJ2-7, the V gene TRBV11-2; TRBD1 is a possible D gene (5 bases). V lost 3 bases, J lost 2 bases, and 14 bases lay in between. CDR3 length: 15 residues. The germline CDR1 and CDR2 sequences are SGHAT and FQNNGV. CDR3 loop: CASSLDTFGAYEQYF. The CDR3, as DNA: TGTGCCAGCAGCTTGGACACCTTTGGGGCCTACGAGCAGTACTTC.

V gene TRBV24-1 combines with J gene TRBJ2-3; 7 bases align to TRBD1. The trim removed 4 bases at V and 1 base at J, leaving 7 bases unmatched. Germline V CDR1 and CDR2: KGHDR, SFDVKD. The CDR3 is 16 residues long. The CDR3 region is CATSDQGGFGTDTQYF. CDR3 in DNA: TGTGCCACCAGTGACCAAGGGGGCTTCGGCACAGATACGCAGTATTTT.

The gene calls are TRBV7-8 and TRBJ1-5; possible D gene TRBD1, 6 bases. CDR3 length: 12 amino acids. Germline V gene sequence: CDR1 SGHVS, CDR2 FQNEAQ. Trimming stripped 4 bases from V and 7 bases from J, with 8 bases between. For the CDR3, the DNA is TGTGCCAGCAGCTCTAGGGGGCAGCCCCAGCATTTT. This codes for CASSSRGQPQHF.

This chain uses TRBV7-2 with TRBJ1-2; D possibly corresponds to TRBD1 (5 bases). CDR1 is SGHTA, CDR2 FQGNSA, per germline. The CDR3 spans 10 residues. Trimming removed 8 bases from V and 8 bases from J, with 9 bases in between. The CDR3 sequence is CASRGWGYTF. CDR3 coding DNA: TGTGCCAGCCGGGGGTGGGGCTACACCTTC.

The chain employs TRBV12-3 or TRBV12-4 and TRBJ1-2; TRBD1 might be the D (6 bases). The CDR3 consists of 12 residues. V lost 5 bases, J lost 8 bases, and 12 bases lay in between. The CDR3 nucleotides read TGTGCCAGCAGTACTGACAGGACGGGCTACACCTTC. It specifies CASSTDRTGYTF.

The V and J genes are TRBV12-3 or TRBV12-4 and TRBJ2-3; possibly TRBD1 for D (6 bases). This CDR3 comprises 13 residues. The V end lost 6 bases, the J end lost 6 bases, and 13 bases lay between the germline ends. The CDR3 nucleotides are TGTGCCAGCAGCCCGGACAGATACGATACGCAGTATTTT. Translating it yields CASSPDRYDTQYF.

V gene TRBV7-6 combines with J gene TRBJ2-1, with 8 bases lining up with TRBD2. The CDR3 contains 15 residues. J was trimmed by 10 bases and V by 7 bases; bases with no gene match: 15. Germline CDR1 reads SGHVS; CDR2 reads FNYEAQ. The CDR3 sequence is CASTLAGAGGPEQFF. The CDR3 DNA is TGTGCCAGCACCCTAGCCGGTGCGGGGGGACCCGAGCAGTTCTTC.

In its sample, this clone was seen a few times. The V and J genes are TRBV3-1 (or the pseudogene TRBV3-2) and TRBJ2-1; possibly TRBD1 for D (6 bases). Germline V gene data show CDR1 as LGHDT and CDR2 as YNNKEL (reference sequence). There are 12 residues in the CDR3. Trimming took 3 bases from V and 13 from J, leaving 13 bases between them. The CDR3 coding sequence is TGTGCCAGCAGCCAGACAGGTGGGCATCAGTTCTTC. Protein sequence: CASSQTGGHQFF.

The V call is TRBV5-1, the J call TRBJ2-5; TRBD1 matches 7 bases. J was trimmed by 2 bases and V by 5 bases; bases with no gene match: 9. The CDR3 has 15 residues. Germline V gene sequence: CDR1 SGHRS, CDR2 YFSETQ. CDR3 residues: CASRPPGQTQETQYF. CDR3 DNA: TGCGCCAGCAGGCCCCCGGGACAGACTCAAGAGACCCAGTACTTC.